The rows below give T cell receptor beta chains drawn from one sample of a study of control samples from healthy donors and cancer patients. Sequencing used immunoSEQ multiplex PCR; TCRdb keeps in-frame clones, though not all of them. The repertoire has some 120,000 clones, about 94% of them found once; the top ten carry about 2.6%. The sample comprised blood. These receptors were obtained from a man under 40 in good health. Each CDR3 is given without its conserved first and last residue. D genes are given only for firm matches. The size field is filled for only some rows; it gives once, few, many or a size class.

v_call clone_size cdr3_length d_call cdr3_aa
TRBV2 . 12 . ARPHSDTNTEAF
TRBV5-6 few 14 TRBD1 ASSGTGGIFGEKLF
TRBV9 . 10 . ASSVLGDTQY
TRBV10-2 . 9 . ASGTLEKLF
TRBV11-2 . 11 . ASSSHPLNEQF
TRBV19 . 12 . ASRKEVPFEKLF
TRBV27 . 17 . ASSSVPGLLVGYGYGYT
TRBV30 . 12 TRBD1 AWGRRGREETQY
TRBV14 . 10 . ASSQQGSPLH
TRBV5-4 . 12 TRBD1 ASSLVGQGYGYT
TRBV11-2 . 12 . ASSRDRGRETQY
TRBV19 . 13 TRBD1 AASQRDRSHGAQY
TRBV28 . 12 . ASNTIGRIDGYT
TRBV7-8 . 11 . ASSLWGDEKLF
TRBV5-1 . 12 . ASSLTGFGNTIY
TRBV19 . 12 TRBD1 ASSMRDRVDTQY